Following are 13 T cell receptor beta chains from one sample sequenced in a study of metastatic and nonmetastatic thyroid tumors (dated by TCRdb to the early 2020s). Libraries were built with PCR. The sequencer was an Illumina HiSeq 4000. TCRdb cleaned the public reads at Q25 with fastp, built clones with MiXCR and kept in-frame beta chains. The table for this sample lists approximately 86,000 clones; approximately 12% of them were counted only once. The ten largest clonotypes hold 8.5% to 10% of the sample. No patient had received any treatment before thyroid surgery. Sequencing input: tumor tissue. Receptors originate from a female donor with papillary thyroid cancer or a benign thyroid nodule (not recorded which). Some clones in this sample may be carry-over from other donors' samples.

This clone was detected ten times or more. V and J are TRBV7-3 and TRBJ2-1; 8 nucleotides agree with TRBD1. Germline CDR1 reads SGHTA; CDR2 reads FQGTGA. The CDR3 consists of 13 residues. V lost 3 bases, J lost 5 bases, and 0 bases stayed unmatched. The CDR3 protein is CASSLDRDNEQFF. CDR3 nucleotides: TGTGCCAGCAGCTTGGACAGGGACAATGAGCAGTTCTTC.

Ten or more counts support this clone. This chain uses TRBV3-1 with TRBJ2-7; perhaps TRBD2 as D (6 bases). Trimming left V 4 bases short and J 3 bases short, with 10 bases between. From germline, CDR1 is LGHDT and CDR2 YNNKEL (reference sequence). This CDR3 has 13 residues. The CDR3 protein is CASSPLAGYEQYF. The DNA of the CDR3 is TGTGCCAGCAGCCCACTAGCTGGCTACGAGCAGTACTTC.

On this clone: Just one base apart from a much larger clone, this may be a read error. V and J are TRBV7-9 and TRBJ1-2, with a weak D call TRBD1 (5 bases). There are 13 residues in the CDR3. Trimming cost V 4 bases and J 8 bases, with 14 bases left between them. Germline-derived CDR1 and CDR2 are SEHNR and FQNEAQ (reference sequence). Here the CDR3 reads CASSSHGAKGYTF. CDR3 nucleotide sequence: TGTGCCAGCAGCTCCCATGGGGCTAAGGGCTACACCTTC.

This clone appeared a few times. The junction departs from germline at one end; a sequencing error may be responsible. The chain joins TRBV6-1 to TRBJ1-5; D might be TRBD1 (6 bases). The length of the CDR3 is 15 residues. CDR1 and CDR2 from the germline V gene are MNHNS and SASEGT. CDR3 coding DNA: TGTGCCAGAAGTTCCCTGCGGACAGATTATCAGCCCAAGCATTTT. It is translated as CARSSLRTDYQPKHF.

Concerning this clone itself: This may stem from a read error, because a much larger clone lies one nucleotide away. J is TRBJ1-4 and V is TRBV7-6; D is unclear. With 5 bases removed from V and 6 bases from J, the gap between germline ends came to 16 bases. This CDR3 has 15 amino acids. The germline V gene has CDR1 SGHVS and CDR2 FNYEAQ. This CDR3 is CASSPTDPRDEKLFF. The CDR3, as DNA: TGTGCCAGCAGCCCGACGGACCCTAGGGATGAAAAACTGTTTTTT.

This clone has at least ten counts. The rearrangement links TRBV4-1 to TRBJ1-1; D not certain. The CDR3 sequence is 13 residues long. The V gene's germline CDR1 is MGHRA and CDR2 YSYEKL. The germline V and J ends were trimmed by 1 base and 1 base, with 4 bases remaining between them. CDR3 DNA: TGCGCCAGCAGCCAAGGACAGAACACTGAAGCTTTCTTT. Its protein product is CASSQGQNTEAFF.

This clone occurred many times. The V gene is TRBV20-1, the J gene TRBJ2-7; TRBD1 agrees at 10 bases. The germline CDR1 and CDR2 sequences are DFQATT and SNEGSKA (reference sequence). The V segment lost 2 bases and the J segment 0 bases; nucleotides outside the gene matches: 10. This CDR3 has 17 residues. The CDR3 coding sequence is TGCAGTGCTAGATATTGGACAGGGGGAAAGAGCTCCTACGAGCAGTACTTC. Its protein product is CSARYWTGGKSSYEQYF.

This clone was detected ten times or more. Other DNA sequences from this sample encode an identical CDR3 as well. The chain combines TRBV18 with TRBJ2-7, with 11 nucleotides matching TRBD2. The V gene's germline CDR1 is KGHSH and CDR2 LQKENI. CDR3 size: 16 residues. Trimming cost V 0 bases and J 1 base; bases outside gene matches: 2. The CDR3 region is CASSPPGLAESYEQYF. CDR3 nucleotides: TGTGCCAGCTCACCACCGGGACTAGCGGAGTCCTACGAGCAGTACTTC.

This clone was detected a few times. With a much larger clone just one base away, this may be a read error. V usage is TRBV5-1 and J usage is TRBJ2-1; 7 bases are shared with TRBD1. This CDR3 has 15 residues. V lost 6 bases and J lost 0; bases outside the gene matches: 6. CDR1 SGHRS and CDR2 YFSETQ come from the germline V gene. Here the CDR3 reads CASNYYRGSYNEQFF. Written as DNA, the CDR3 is TGCGCCAGCAACTACTACAGGGGCTCCTACAATGAGCAGTTCTTC.

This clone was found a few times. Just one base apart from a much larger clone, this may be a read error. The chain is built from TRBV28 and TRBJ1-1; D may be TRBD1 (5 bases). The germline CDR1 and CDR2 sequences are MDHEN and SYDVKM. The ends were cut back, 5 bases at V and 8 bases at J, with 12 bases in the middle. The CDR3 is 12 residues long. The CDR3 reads CASSLFGAEAFF. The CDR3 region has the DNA TGTGCCAGCAGTCTTTTCGGGGCCGAAGCTTTCTTT. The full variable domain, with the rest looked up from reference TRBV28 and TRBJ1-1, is DVKVTQSSRYLVKRTGEKVFLECVQDMDHENMFWYRQDPGLGLRLIYFSYDVKMKEKGDIPEGYSVSREKKERFSLILESASTNQTSMYLCASSLFGAEAFFGQGTRLTVV.

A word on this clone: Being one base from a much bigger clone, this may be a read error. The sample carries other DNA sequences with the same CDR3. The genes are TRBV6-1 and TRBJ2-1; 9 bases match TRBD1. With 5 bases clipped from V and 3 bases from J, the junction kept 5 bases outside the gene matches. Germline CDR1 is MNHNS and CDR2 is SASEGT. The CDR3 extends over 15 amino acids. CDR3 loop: CASSPGQGYYNEQFF. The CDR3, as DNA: TGTGCCAGCAGTCCTGGACAGGGGTACTACAATGAGCAGTTCTTC.

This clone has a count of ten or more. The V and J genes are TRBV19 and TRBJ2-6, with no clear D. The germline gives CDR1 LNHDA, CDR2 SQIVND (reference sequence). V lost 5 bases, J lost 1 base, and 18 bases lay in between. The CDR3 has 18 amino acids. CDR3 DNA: TGTGCCAGTAGTCTCCCCTGGCTGGCCTATTCTGGGGCCAACGTCCTGACTTTC. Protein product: CASSLPWLAYSGANVLTF.

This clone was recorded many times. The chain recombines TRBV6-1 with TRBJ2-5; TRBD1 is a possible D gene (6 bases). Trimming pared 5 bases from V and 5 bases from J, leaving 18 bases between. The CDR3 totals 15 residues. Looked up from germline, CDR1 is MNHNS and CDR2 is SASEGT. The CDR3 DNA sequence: TGTGCCAGCAGTTGGGGCAGCCAAACAGGGGAGACCCAGTACTTC. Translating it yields CASSWGSQTGETQYF.